One and the same sample provided the 32 T cell receptor beta chains below, sequenced in a study of cytomegalovirus exposure and HLA in healthy donors. Measured with immunoSEQ multiplex PCR; TCRdb has only the in-frame clones, and not every one. Seen here are more than 300,000 clones, roughly 88% observed once, and the top ten hold 0.83%. The sequenced material came from PBMCs. The receptors originated from a woman younger than 35 in good health and CMV-seronegative.

Note on this clone: The junction does not match germline at one end; this may be a read error. The chain uses TRBV27 and TRBJ2-1, with TRBD2 matching over 15 bases. The CDR3 totals 16 residues. Germline lookup yields CDR1 MNHEY and CDR2 SMNVEV (reference sequence). The CDR3 here is CASSPLRSGTSGGYLF. The CDR3 DNA sequence: TGTGCCAGCAGTCCGCTTAGATCCGGGACTAGCGGGGGGTACCTCTTC.

The rearrangement joins TRBV2 to TRBJ1-1; D perhaps matches TRBD1 (5 bases). The germline V and J ends were trimmed by 7 bases and 3 bases, with 9 bases remaining between them. Per germline, CDR1 SNHLY and CDR2 FYNNEI. The CDR3 consists of 12 residues. This CDR3 reads CASTGDDTEAFF. CDR3 in DNA: TGTGCCAGCACGGGGGACGACACTGAAGCTTTCTTT.

This chain uses TRBV14 with TRBJ1-1; 7 positions match TRBD1. V lost 1 base, J lost 6 bases, and 5 bases stayed unmatched. Germline V CDR1 and CDR2: SGHDN, FVKESK. This CDR3 is built from 14 residues. The CDR3 protein is CASSQGRQGSEAFF. CDR3 DNA: TGTGCCAGCAGCCAAGGAAGACAGGGCTCTGAAGCTTTCTTT. Complete variable domain (other parts from reference TRBV14 and TRBJ1-1): EAGVTQFPSHSVIEKGQTVTLRCDPISGHDNLYWYRRVMGKEIKFLLHFVKESKQDESGMPNNRFLAERTGGTYSTLKVQPAELEDSGVYFCASSQGRQGSEAFFGQGTRLTVV.

The V call is TRBV5-6, the J call TRBJ2-3; 8 bases map to TRBD2. The CDR3 totals 15 residues. V shed 4 bases, J shed 2 bases, and the junction held 6 bases outside the gene matches. CDR1 is SGHDT, CDR2 YYEEEE, per germline. The CDR3 sequence is CASSHAGGATDTQYF. In nucleotides, the CDR3 is TGTGCCAGCAGCCATGCGGGGGGAGCCACAGATACGCAGTATTTT.

The chain joins TRBV7-8 to TRBJ1-4, with 7 nucleotides matching TRBD1. Germline CDR1 SGHVS, CDR2 FQNEAQ. V was pared by 5 bases and J by 4 bases, with 7 bases of the junction left unmatched. The CDR3 length is 15 residues. The CDR3 region is CASSPQTGFNEKLFF. The CDR3 region has the DNA TGTGCCAGCAGCCCCCAGACAGGGTTTAATGAAAAACTGTTTTTT.

This clone occurred once. This chain uses TRBV7-8 with TRBJ2-4; D possibly corresponds to TRBD2 (5 bases). This CDR3 spans 17 amino acids. Looked up from germline, CDR1 is SGHVS and CDR2 is FQNEAQ. Trimming took 1 base from V and 3 from J, leaving 16 bases between them. CDR3 DNA sequence: TGTGCCAGCAGCTTAGAGTTTACCTATCGGGGCAAAAACATTCAGTACTTC. Translated: CASSLEFTYRGKNIQYF.

The chain uses TRBV18 and TRBJ2-7; 7 nucleotides match TRBD1. Looked up from germline, CDR1 is KGHSH and CDR2 is LQKENI. The CDR3 runs 15 residues. V lost 1 base to trimming and J lost 2 bases; unmatched junction nucleotides: 5. CDR3 residues: CASSPLIGQAYEQYF. As DNA, the CDR3 is TGTGCCAGCTCACCACTAATCGGACAGGCCTACGAGCAGTACTTC.

The chain has TRBV7-6 and TRBJ2-1; 7 bases are a match to TRBD2. This CDR3 contains 15 residues. Germline CDR1 SGHVS, CDR2 FNYEAQ. Trimming removed 2 bases from V and 2 bases from J; junction bases left unmatched: 3. CDR3 in amino acids: CASSLLAVAYNEQFF. The DNA of the CDR3 is TGTGCCAGCAGCTTACTAGCGGTTGCCTACAATGAGCAGTTCTTC. Together with reference TRBV7-6 and TRBJ2-1, the CDR3 gives the full variable domain: GAGVSQSPRYKVTKRGQDVALRCDPISGHVSLYWYRQALGQGPEFLTYFNYEAQQDKSGLPNDRFSAERPEGSISTLTIQRTEQRDSAMYRCASSLLAVAYNEQFFGPGTRLTVL.

The V and J genes are TRBV27 and TRBJ2-2; no clear D. The V gene's germline CDR1 is MNHEY and CDR2 SMNVEV (reference sequence). The CDR3 sequence is 15 residues long. V was shortened by 2 bases and J by 1 base, with 8 bases between the two germline ends. CDR3 sequence: CASSLRVGNTGELFF. The CDR3 DNA follows: TGTGCCAGCAGTTTACGGGTTGGGAACACCGGGGAGCTGTTTTTT.

The rearrangement links TRBV15 to TRBJ2-5, with D possibly matching TRBD2 (6 bases). The V gene's germline CDR1 is LNHNV and CDR2 YYDKDF (reference sequence). The CDR3 is 14 amino acids. V lost 0 bases, J lost 6 bases, and 11 bases lay in between. The CDR3 spells CATSRDRRGQTQYF. The DNA for the CDR3 is TGTGCCACCAGCAGAGATCGGAGGGGACAGACCCAGTACTTC.

The V call is TRBV5-1, the J call TRBJ2-7; 8 bases are shared with TRBD1. In germline, CDR1 is SGHRS, CDR2 YFSETQ. Trimming took 4 bases from V and 6 from J; bases not matched to a gene: 12. The CDR3 is 15 amino acids. CDR3: CASSIQDRGLTEQYF. CDR3 coding DNA: TGCGCCAGCAGCATCCAAGACAGGGGATTGACCGAGCAGTACTTC.

This chain uses TRBV11-2 with TRBJ2-1; D uncertain. The length of the CDR3 is 16 residues. Germline V gene data show CDR1 as SGHAT and CDR2 as FQNNGV. V shed 1 base and J shed 4 bases, with 14 bases lying between them. CDR3 residues: CASSLVGTYAYNEQFF. The CDR3 DNA follows: TGTGCCAGCAGCTTAGTCGGTACCTACGCGTACAATGAGCAGTTCTTC.

The chain carries TRBV28 and TRBJ1-4; D possibly corresponds to TRBD1 (5 bases). Trimming removed 4 bases from V and 8 bases from J, with 17 bases in between. The CDR3 is made up of 15 amino acids. From germline, CDR1 is MDHEN and CDR2 SYDVKM. CDR3 nucleotides: TGTGCCAGCAGTTGGGTCGGGGGGGGAGGAGAAAAACTGTTTTTT. Encoded protein: CASSWVGGGGEKLFF. Full variable domain (remainder filled in from reference TRBV28 and TRBJ1-4): DVKVTQSSRYLVKRTGEKVFLECVQDMDHENMFWYRQDPGLGLRLIYFSYDVKMKEKGDIPEGYSVSREKKERFSLILESASTNQTSMYLCASSWVGGGGEKLFFGSGTQLSVL.

The CDR3 coding sequence is TGCAGCGTTTCCCGGGGGTGGAACACTGAAGCTTTCTTT. It codes for CSVSRGWNTEAFF. The chain couples TRBV29-1 to TRBJ1-1, with D possibly being TRBD1 (5 bases). From germline, CDR1 is SQVTM and CDR2 ANQGSEA. There are 13 residues in the CDR3. Between the trimmed V and J ends, which lost 5 bases and 1 base, there was a span of 11 bases. Combining the CDR3 with reference TRBV29-1 and TRBJ1-1 gives the whole variable domain SAVISQKPSRDICQRGTSLTIQCQVDSQVTMMFWYRQQPGQSLTLIATANQGSEATYESGFVIDKFPISRPNLTFSTLTVSNMSPEDSSIYLCSVSRGWNTEAFFGQGTRLTVV.

The chain employs TRBV19 and TRBJ1-5, with TRBD1 as a possible D gene (5 bases). Trimming cost V 1 base and J 7 bases, with 11 bases left between them. Germline V lookup: CDR1 LNHDA, CDR2 SQIVND (reference sequence). The CDR3 extends over 14 amino acids. The DNA for the CDR3 is TGTGCCAGTAGTATAGGCAGCGGGGGACAGCCCCAGCATTTT. It yields the protein CASSIGSGGQPQHF.

The V and J genes are TRBV5-1 and TRBJ2-7; 8 nucleotides agree with TRBD1. The CDR3 consists of 14 residues. Trimming took 4 bases from V and 1 from J; bases not matched to a gene: 4. The germline V gene encodes CDR1 SGHRS and CDR2 YFSETQ. The CDR3: CASSPGQESYEQYF. The CDR3 coding sequence is TGCGCCAGCAGCCCGGGACAGGAATCCTACGAGCAGTACTTC.

The V call is TRBV2, the J call TRBJ2-3; 11 nucleotides line up with TRBD2. Germline V gives CDR1 SNHLY, CDR2 FYNNEI. This CDR3 is built from 15 residues. With V trimmed by 7 bases and J by 2 bases, 5 bases remained unmatched. The CDR3 DNA reads as TGTGCCAGCACTGGACTAGCGGGTCTCACAGATACGCAGTATTTT. It specifies CASTGLAGLTDTQYF.

This clone has only a few counts. The chain carries TRBV2 and TRBJ1-2; D perhaps matches TRBD1 (6 bases). Trimming removed 10 bases at V and 11 bases at J, with 17 bases between. Germline V gene sequence: CDR1 SNHLY, CDR2 FYNNEI. CDR3 length: 11 residues. The CDR3 region has the DNA TGTGCCAACTTTCATCAGGGGACATACACCTTC. This sequence encodes CANFHQGTYTF.

This rearrangement joins TRBV7-8 to TRBJ1-5, with a possible D match to TRBD1 (5 bases). The CDR3 extends over 17 amino acids. V lost 1 base and J lost 1, with 14 bases in between. The germline V gene has CDR1 SGHVS and CDR2 FQNEAQ. The CDR3 here is CASSLVVGAGSNQPQHF. The CDR3 nucleotides read TGTGCCAGCAGCTTAGTTGTCGGGGCGGGAAGCAATCAGCCCCAGCATTTT.

The chain combines TRBV30 with TRBJ2-1; TRBD2 matches at 7 bases. CDR1 and CDR2 (germline): GTSNPN, SVGIG (reference sequence). The CDR3 has 14 residues. Germline trimming cut 4 bases from V and 3 bases from J; bases unmatched to any gene: 6. The CDR3 DNA reads as TGTGCCTGGATACCCGGGGGGTACTACAATGAGCAGTTCTTC. Protein product: CAWIPGGYYNEQFF.

Turning to this clone: At the DNA level, this CDR3 is encoded by other sequences in the same sample as well. The CDR3 DNA reads TGTGCCAGTAGCCCGAGGACAGGGACCTACGAGCAGTACTTC. As protein: CASSPRTGTYEQYF. This rearrangement joins TRBV19 to TRBJ2-7; 8 bases are shared with TRBD1. Germline V gene sequence: CDR1 LNHDA, CDR2 SQIVND (reference sequence). This CDR3 comprises 14 residues. V lost 6 bases to trimming and J lost 2 bases; unmatched junction nucleotides: 6.

The genes are TRBV9 and TRBJ2-5; no reliable D call. Germline V gene sequence: CDR1 SGDLS, CDR2 YYNGEE. V shed 0 bases and J shed 2 bases, with 8 bases lying between them. This CDR3 region has 14 residues. The DNA of the CDR3 is TGTGCCAGCAGCGTAGGGGCAGTACAAGAGACCCAGTACTTC. Its protein product is CASSVGAVQETQYF.

This chain links TRBV5-1 with TRBJ2-2; 10 bases map to TRBD1. V shed 5 bases and J 2 bases; nucleotides not matched to a gene: 6. This CDR3 is 16 amino acids long. Germline CDR1 and CDR2: SGHRS and YFSETQ. The CDR3 loop reads CASRGQGTTNTGELFF. CDR3 sequence (DNA): TGCGCCAGCAGGGGACAGGGGACGACCAACACCGGGGAGCTGTTTTTT.

The rearrangement links TRBV7-8 to TRBJ1-1; D call uncertain. The ends were cut back, 5 bases at V and 1 base at J, with 11 bases in the middle. The CDR3 spans 14 residues. Germline CDR1 SGHVS, CDR2 FQNEAQ. CDR3 protein: CASSPYDTNTEAFF. CDR3 sequence (DNA): TGTGCCAGCAGCCCTTACGACACGAACACTGAAGCTTTCTTT.

CDR3 amino acids: CASSFAGGLNEQYF. The CDR3 bases are TGCGCCAGCAGCTTCGCCGGGGGTTTAAACGAGCAGTACTTC. This rearrangement joins TRBV5-1 to TRBJ2-7, with a weak D call TRBD2 (6 bases). The CDR3 runs to 14 residues. Germline CDR1 is SGHRS and CDR2 is YFSETQ. V was trimmed by 2 bases and J by 5 bases, leaving 14 bases between them.

This clone appeared once. The rearrangement uses TRBV2 and TRBJ1-2; TRBD1 agrees at 8 bases. V dropped 3 bases and J dropped 2; count of bases not matched to a gene: 11. This CDR3 is 17 amino acids long. Germline V gives CDR1 SNHLY, CDR2 FYNNEI. CDR3 amino acids: CASSDGQGLRANYGYTF. The CDR3 coding sequence is TGTGCCAGCAGTGATGGACAGGGTTTGAGGGCGAACTATGGCTACACCTTC.

The genes are TRBV9 and TRBJ2-7, with D perhaps TRBD2 (6 bases). Trimming took off 3 bases at V and 2 bases at J, with 15 bases between the two ends. The CDR3 loop spans 15 amino acids. The germline V gene encodes CDR1 SGDLS and CDR2 YYNGEE. CDR3 protein: CASSAGLSMTYEQYF. The CDR3 DNA reads TGTGCCAGCAGCGCGGGACTTTCCATGACCTACGAGCAGTACTTC.

This clone was observed a single time. The chain couples TRBV27 to TRBJ2-3, with 8 bases identical to TRBD1. With V trimmed by 1 base and J by 3 bases, 9 bases remained unmatched. Per germline, CDR1 MNHEY and CDR2 SMNVEV (reference sequence). The CDR3 totals 17 residues. In DNA, the CDR3 is TGTGCCAGCAGTTTATGGGCCGGACAGGGTCGTACAGATACGCAGTATTTT. This codes for CASSLWAGQGRTDTQYF.

With regard to this clone: Other DNA sequences in this specimen translate into the identical CDR3. V usage is TRBV30 and J usage is TRBJ2-7; the D is unclear. Germline CDR1 GTSNPN, CDR2 SVGIG (reference sequence). CDR3 length equals 12 residues. V was trimmed by 0 bases and J by 3 bases, leaving 6 bases between them. CDR3 in amino acids: CAWSVSGYEQYF. The CDR3 DNA reads as TGTGCCTGGAGTGTTTCCGGCTACGAGCAGTACTTC. The entire variable domain, with the rest obtained from reference TRBV30 and TRBJ2-7, is as follows: SQTIHQWPATLVQPVGSPLSLECTVEGTSNPNLYWYRQAAGRGLQLLFYSVGIGQISSEVPQNLSASRPQDRQFILSSKKLLLSDSGFYLCAWSVSGYEQYFGPGTRLTVT.

The chain has TRBV19 and TRBJ2-7; tentatively, D is TRBD1 (5 bases). This CDR3 is 14 amino acids long. The ends were cut back, 4 bases at V and 2 bases at J, with 12 bases in the middle. Germline CDR1 reads LNHDA; CDR2 reads SQIVND (reference sequence). The DNA for the CDR3 is TGTGCCAGTAGTACAGGGATTCTGACCTACGAGCAGTACTTC. It is translated as CASSTGILTYEQYF.

The genes are TRBV7-9 and TRBJ1-1; D remains unclear. This CDR3 contains 11 residues. CDR1 is SEHNR, CDR2 FQNEAQ, per germline (reference sequence). The ends were cut back, 6 bases at V and 7 bases at J, with 9 bases in the middle. CDR3 nucleotides: TGTGCCAGCAGTAGAGATGTTGAAGCTTTCTTT. Encoded protein: CASSRDVEAFF.

The chain has TRBV30 and TRBJ1-4; 8 nucleotides line up with TRBD1. Germline CDR1 GTSNPN, CDR2 SVGIG (reference sequence). V lost 2 bases, J lost 11 bases, and 7 bases stayed unmatched. The CDR3 sequence is 13 residues long. The CDR3 spells CAWSTQTGGKLFF. CDR3 DNA sequence: TGTGCCTGGAGTACCCAAACAGGGGGGAAACTGTTTTTT.